A selection of T cell receptor beta chains follows, all from one sample in a study of breast tumors, draining lymph nodes, adjacent tissues. TCRdb re-called the multiplex PCR reads with MiXCR, one entry per CDR3 protein. Seen here are 150,000 to 250,000 distinct CDR3 sequences, 31% observed once, and the top ten hold 4.3%. Material for sequencing was axillary lymph node tissue. Receptors originate from a female donor with breast cancer. Some clones in this sample may be carry-over from other donors' samples. The CDR3 runs from the conserved cysteine through the conserved F or W. The D gene is left open where the match is weak. The listing skips clone size in some rows; elsewhere it reads once, few, many or a size class.

v_gene	d_gene	j_gene	abundance	CDR3aa	CDR3nt
TRBV25-1	TRBD2	TRBJ2-2	.	CARLASTGELFF	TGTGCAAGACTAGCGAGCACCGGGGAGCTGTTTTTT
TRBV5-5	.	TRBJ1-6	.	CASSLAGANNSPLHF	TGTGCCAGCAGCTTGGCCGGGGCAAATAATTCACCCCTCCACTTT
TRBV20-1	TRBD1	TRBJ1-6	.	CSATRQGSYNSPLHF	TGCAGTGCTACTCGACAGGGCTCCTATAATTCACCCCTCCACTTT
TRBV2	.	TRBJ2-5	.	CASSERGARETQYF	TGTGCCAGCAGTGAACGGGGGGCAAGGGAGACCCAGTACTTC
TRBV6-5	TRBD1	TRBJ1-2	.	CASSHRGRGGYTF	TGTGCCAGCAGTCACAGGGGAAGAGGTGGCTACACCTTC
TRBV2	TRBD1	TRBJ2-5	once	CASNLQGDNQETQYF	TGTGCCAGCAATCTCCAGGGGGACAACCAAGAGACCCAGTACTTC
TRBV2	TRBD1	TRBJ1-5	many	CASSVTGGASQPQHF	TGTGCCAGCAGCGTGACAGGGGGCGCTTCCCAGCCCCAGCATTTT
TRBV15	TRBD1	TRBJ1-2	many	CAASREPFAGQAYGYTF	TGTGCCGCCAGCAGAGAGCCCTTCGCGGGACAGGCCTATGGCTACACCTTC
TRBV5-6	TRBD1	TRBJ2-3	many	CATPRAGTGRSDTQYF	TGTGCCACCCCCCGGGCCGGGACAGGGAGGTCGGATACGCAGTATTTT
TRBV7-6	.	TRBJ2-5	many	CASSLSGGTQYF	TGTGCCAGCAGCTTAAGCGGAGGGACCCAGTACTTC
TRBV13	TRBD1	TRBJ2-7	many	CASSEGGTGLSYEQYF	TGTGCCAGCAGCGAAGGGGGGACAGGGCTCTCCTACGAGCAGTACTTC
TRBV4-1	.	TRBJ2-3	.	CASSQEETGTDTQYF	TGCGCCAGCAGCCAAGAGGAGACAGGCACAGATACGCAGTATTTT
TRBV9	.	TRBJ2-2	many	CASSVVGAGGELFF	TGTGCCAGCAGCGTAGTTGGAGCTGGCGGGGAGCTGTTTTTT
TRBV2	TRBD1	TRBJ1-2	many	CASSAGQGTNYGYTF	TGTGCCAGCAGCGCTGGACAGGGGACTAACTATGGCTACACCTTC
TRBV30	.	TRBJ1-5	many	CAWSLRDTNQPQHF	TGTGCCTGGAGTCTCCGGGACACCAATCAGCCCCAGCATTTT
TRBV15	.	TRBJ2-2	many	CATSRDALNTGELFF	TGTGCCACCAGCAGAGATGCCCTGAACACCGGGGAGCTGTTTTTT
TRBV29-1	.	TRBJ2-3	.	CSHRTSTDTQYF	TGCAGCCACCGGACTAGCACAGATACGCAGTATTTT
TRBV5-1	.	TRBJ1-4	many	CASSSGPRHEKLFF	TGCGCCAGCAGCTCCGGGCCCAGGCATGAAAAACTGTTTTTT
TRBV12-3/TRBV12-4	.	TRBJ1-2	many	CASSSSNYGYTF	TGTGCCAGCAGTTCGAGTAACTATGGCTACACCTTC
TRBV6-6	.	TRBJ2-5	many	CASSRWGQAQETQYF	TGTGCCAGCAGCCGGTGGGGGCAGGCCCAAGAGACCCAGTACTTC
TRBV11-3	.	TRBJ2-2	many	CASSRPSRNTGELFF	TGTGCCAGCAGCCGCCCCAGTAGGAACACCGGGGAGCTGTTTTTT
TRBV29-1	TRBD2	TRBJ2-1	once	CSVEEYLAGGHYNEQFF	TGCAGCGTTGAGGAGTATCTAGCGGGGGGCCACTACAATGAGCAGTTCTTC
TRBV19	TRBD2	TRBJ2-3	many	CASSYTSGGATDTQYF	TGTGCCAGTAGCTATACTAGCGGGGGGGCAACAGATACGCAGTATTTT
TRBV19	.	TRBJ1-5	many	CASSIGAGGGGQPQHF	TGTGCCAGTAGTATAGGAGCGGGAGGCGGCGGTCAGCCCCAGCATTTT
TRBV6-5	.	TRBJ1-6	many	CASSLGGQYNSPLHF	TGTGCCAGCAGCCTCGGTGGACAGTATAATTCACCCCTCCACTTT
TRBV7-9	TRBD1	TRBJ2-5	.	CASSSTRTGFRETQYF	TGTGCCAGCAGCTCAACTCGGACAGGGTTTAGGGAGACCCAGTACTTC
TRBV20-1	TRBD1	TRBJ1-3	.	CSARGTGGRGYTIYF	TGCAGTGCTAGGGGGACAGGGGGCCGTGGCTACACCATATATTTT
TRBV18	.	TRBJ2-3	many	CASSWRLTDTQYF	TGTGCCAGCTCATGGCGGCTCACAGATACGCAGTATTTT
TRBV9	TRBD1	TRBJ1-6	many	CASSGSTGGSSPLHF	TGTGCCAGCAGCGGCTCGACAGGGGGCAGTTCACCCCTCCACTTT
TRBV20-1	.	TRBJ1-6	few	CSARMGRTYDSPLRF	TGCAGTGCTAGAATGGGGCGGACTTATGATTCACCCCTCCGCTTT
TRBV13	.	TRBJ2-5	.	CASSLPDRGTQYF	TGTGCCAGCAGCCTACCGGACCGGGGGACCCAGTACTTC
TRBV5-1	TRBD1	TRBJ2-3	.	CASSYSGTGGTDTQYF	TGCGCCAGCAGCTACTCCGGGACAGGGGGAACAGATACGCAGTATTTT
TRBV6-4	.	TRBJ2-1	.	CASSPFGGLAYNEQFF	TGTGCCAGCAGTCCCTTCGGCGGTTTAGCCTACAATGAGCAGTTCTTC
TRBV10-2	.	TRBJ1-5	many	CASSEEERWKPQHF	TGCGCCAGCAGTGAGGAGGAAAGGTGGAAGCCCCAGCATTTT
TRBV10-3	.	TRBJ2-7	many	CAITLDRSYEQYF	TGTGCCATAACCCTCGACAGATCCTACGAGCAGTACTTC
TRBV20-1	TRBD2	TRBJ2-3	many	CSARKGLGNQDTQYF	TGCAGTGCCCGGAAGGGACTAGGCAATCAGGATACGCAGTATTTT
TRBV30	.	TRBJ1-2	many	CAWRIGENGYTF	TGTGCCTGGAGGATCGGGGAAAATGGCTACACCTTC
TRBV20-1	TRBD1	TRBJ1-5	.	CSAPGTVQETQHF	TGCAGTGCACCAGGGACAGTACAAGAGACCCAGCATTTT
TRBV2	TRBD2	TRBJ2-5	.	CASSVTIAGDRRSQETQYF	TGTGCCAGCAGTGTAACCATAGCGGGGGACAGACGTTCTCAAGAGACCCAGTACTTC
TRBV11-1	TRBD1	TRBJ1-2	many	CAPKEGGLGYTF	TGTGCGCCCAAAGAAGGGGGCTTAGGCTACACCTTC
TRBV4-1	TRBD2	TRBJ2-1	many	CASSQMKPSGGNNEQFF	TGCGCCAGCAGCCAAATGAAGCCTAGCGGGGGAAACAATGAGCAGTTCTTC
TRBV6-4	TRBD2	TRBJ2-3	many	CASSVSGKDTQYF	TGTGCCAGCAGTGTTAGCGGGAAAGATACGCAGTATTTT
TRBV5-4	TRBD1	TRBJ1-3	many	CASSLAKGAAGNTIYF	TGTGCCAGCAGCTTGGCCAAGGGGGCTGCGGGAAACACCATATATTTT
TRBV30	.	TRBJ2-7	many	CAWSPSQYEQYF	TGTGCCTGGAGTCCATCCCAGTACGAGCAGTACTTC
TRBV29-1	.	TRBJ1-2	.	CSVEAARGHGYTF	TGCAGCGTTGAAGCTGCCCGGGGACATGGCTACACCTTC
TRBV20-1	.	TRBJ1-6	.	CSAPIGATLHF	TGCAGTGCACCGATCGGGGCAACGCTCCACTTT
TRBV3-1	.	TRBJ1-5	many	CASSLTESGRPQHF	TGTGCCAGCAGCCTCACAGAAAGCGGACGGCCCCAGCATTTT
TRBV6-2/TRBV6-3	TRBD2	TRBJ2-7	.	CASSTRASGPASYEQYF	TGTGCCAGCAGTACCCGGGCTAGCGGCCCCGCCTCCTACGAGCAGTACTTC
TRBV20-1	.	TRBJ1-4	many	CSASSALELFF	TGCAGTGCTAGCTCAGCATTGGAACTGTTTTTT
TRBV5-5	TRBD1	TRBJ1-2	.	CASSLEFLGQGNGYTF	TGTGCCAGCAGCTTGGAATTTTTGGGACAGGGGAATGGCTACACCTTC
TRBV6-1	TRBD1	TRBJ2-7	many	CASSKTGTASYEQYF	TGTGCCAGCAGCAAAACCGGGACAGCCTCCTACGAGCAGTACTTC